This TCR beta chain was documented in a study of T cell repertoires in cytomegalovirus infection. Study as a whole: Well-studied HLA-B-restricted CMV epitopes were used in the study alongside recently identified HLA-C-restricted ones. Study-wide results and limits: Clonotype analysis showed dominance of the ex vivo response by HLA-C-restricted CMV-specific TCR beta clonotypes. Cumulated frequencies of public TCR beta families served to identify carriers of CMV plus the relevant HLA.

A single record per CDR3 protein comes from TCRdb applying MiXCR to the reads. The repertoire holds hundreds of thousands of distinct CDR3 sequences, with roughly 29% as singletons. Only a few counts were recorded for this clonotype. Its antigen is not identified. V was clipped by 4 bases and J by 3 bases; unmatched bases: 8. The CDR3 has 15 residues. Germline assignment: CDR1 MGHDK and CDR2 SYGVNS. V and J are TRBV25-1 and TRBJ2-5; 7 positions match TRBD1. The sequences come from cultured PBMCs, collected from culture after CMV antigen stimulation. The clonotype comes from a human donor in good health (CMV status not recorded). Some clones in this sample may be carry-over from other donors' samples. The CDR3 sequence is CASSVGETGKETQYF. In nucleotides, the CDR3 is TGTGCCAGCAGTGTGGGGGAGACAGGGAAAGAGACCCAGTACTTC.